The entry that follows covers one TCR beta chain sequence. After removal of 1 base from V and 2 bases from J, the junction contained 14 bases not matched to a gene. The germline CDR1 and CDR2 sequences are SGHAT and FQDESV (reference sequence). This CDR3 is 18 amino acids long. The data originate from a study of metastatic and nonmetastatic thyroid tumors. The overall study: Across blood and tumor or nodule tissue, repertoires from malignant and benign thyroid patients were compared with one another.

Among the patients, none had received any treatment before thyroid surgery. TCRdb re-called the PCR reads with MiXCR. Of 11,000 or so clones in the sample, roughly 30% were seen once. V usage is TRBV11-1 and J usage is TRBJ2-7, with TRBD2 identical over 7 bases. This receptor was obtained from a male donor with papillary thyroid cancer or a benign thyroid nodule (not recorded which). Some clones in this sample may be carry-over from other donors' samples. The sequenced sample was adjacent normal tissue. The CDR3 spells CASSLVRGRAGTTYEQYF. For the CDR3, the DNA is TGTGCCAGCAGCTTAGTACGGGGTCGAGCGGGAACTACCTACGAGCAGTACTTC.